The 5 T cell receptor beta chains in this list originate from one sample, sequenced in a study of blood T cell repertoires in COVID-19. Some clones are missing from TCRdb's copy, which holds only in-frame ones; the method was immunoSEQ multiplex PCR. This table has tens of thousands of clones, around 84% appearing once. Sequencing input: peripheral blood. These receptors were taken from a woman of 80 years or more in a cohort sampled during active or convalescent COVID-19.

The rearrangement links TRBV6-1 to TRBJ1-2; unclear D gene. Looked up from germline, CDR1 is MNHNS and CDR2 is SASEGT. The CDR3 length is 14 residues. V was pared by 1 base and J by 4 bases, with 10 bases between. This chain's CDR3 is CASSEGEDLYGYTF. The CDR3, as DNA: TGTGCCAGCAGTGAAGGGGAGGATCTCTATGGCTACACCTTC.

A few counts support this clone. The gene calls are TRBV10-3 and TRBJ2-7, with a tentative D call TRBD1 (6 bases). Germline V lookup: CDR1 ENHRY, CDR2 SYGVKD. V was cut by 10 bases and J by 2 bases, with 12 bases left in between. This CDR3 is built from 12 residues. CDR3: CATGTRPYEQYF. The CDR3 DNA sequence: TGTGCCACTGGGACACGACCCTACGAGCAGTACTTC.

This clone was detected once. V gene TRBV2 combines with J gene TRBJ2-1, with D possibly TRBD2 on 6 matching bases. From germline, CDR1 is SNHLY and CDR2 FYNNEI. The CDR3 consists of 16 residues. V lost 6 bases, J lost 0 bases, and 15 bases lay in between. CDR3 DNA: TGTGCCAGCAGACGAGGACTAAGGGACTCCTACAATGAGCAGTTCTTC. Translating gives CASRRGLRDSYNEQFF.

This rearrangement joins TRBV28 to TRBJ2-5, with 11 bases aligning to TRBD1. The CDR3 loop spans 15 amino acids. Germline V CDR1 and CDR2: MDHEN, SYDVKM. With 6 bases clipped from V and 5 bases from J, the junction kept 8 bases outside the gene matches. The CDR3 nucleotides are TGTGCCAGCAGCCTCCTCGGGACAGGGGGGGAGACCCAGTACTTC. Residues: CASSLLGTGGETQYF.

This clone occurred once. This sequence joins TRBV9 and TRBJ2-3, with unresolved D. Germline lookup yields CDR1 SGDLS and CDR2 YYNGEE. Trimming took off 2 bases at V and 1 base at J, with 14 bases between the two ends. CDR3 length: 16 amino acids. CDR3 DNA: TGTGCCAGCAGCGTCACATCATCTGCGGGCACAGATACGCAGTATTTT. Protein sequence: CASSVTSSAGTDTQYF. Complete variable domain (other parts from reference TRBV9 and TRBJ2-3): DSGVTQTPKHLITATGQRVTLRCSPRSGDLSVYWYQQSLDQGLQFLIQYYNGEERAKGNILERFSAQQFPDLHSELNLSSLELGDSALYFCASSVTSSAGTDTQYFGPGTRLTVL.